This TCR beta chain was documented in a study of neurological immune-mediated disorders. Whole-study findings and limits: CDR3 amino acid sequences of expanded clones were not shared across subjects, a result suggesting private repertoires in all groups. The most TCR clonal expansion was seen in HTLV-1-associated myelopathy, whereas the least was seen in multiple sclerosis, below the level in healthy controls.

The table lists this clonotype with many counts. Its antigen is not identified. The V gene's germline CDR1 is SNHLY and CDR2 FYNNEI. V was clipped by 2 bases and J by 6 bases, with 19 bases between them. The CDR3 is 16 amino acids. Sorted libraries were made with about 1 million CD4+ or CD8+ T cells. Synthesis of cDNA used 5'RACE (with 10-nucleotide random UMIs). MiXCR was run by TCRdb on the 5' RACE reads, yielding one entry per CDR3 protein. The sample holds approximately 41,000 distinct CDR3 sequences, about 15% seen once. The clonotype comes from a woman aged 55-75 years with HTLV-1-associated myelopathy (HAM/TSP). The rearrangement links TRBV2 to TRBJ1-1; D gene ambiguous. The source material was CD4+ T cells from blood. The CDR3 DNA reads TGTGCCAGCAGTGAACAAGGGAGTCCCCGTTACGCTGAAGCTTTCTTT. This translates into CASSEQGSPRYAEAFF. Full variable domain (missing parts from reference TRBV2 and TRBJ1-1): EPEVTQTPSHQVTQMGQEVILRCVPISNHLYFYWYRQILGQKVEFLVSFYNNEISEKSEIFDDQFSVERPDGSNFTLKIRSTKLEDSAMYFCASSEQGSPRYAEAFFGQGTRLTVV.